This TCR beta chain was sequenced for a study of shared clonotypes between healthy human individuals. CDR1 is MDHEN, CDR2 SYDVKM, per germline. V shed 6 bases and J shed 6 bases, with 9 bases lying between them. The CDR3 is made up of 11 amino acids. The data were produced by immunoSEQ multiplex PCR, yet TCRdb's version contains in-frame clones alone and is incomplete. The sample records over 2 million clones, around 95% being singletons. This clonotype was obtained from a man aged 18-30 years in good health. The chain combines TRBV28 with TRBJ2-7; no clear D. Sequenced material: naive CD4+ T cells sorted from blood. The subset here: CD45RA+ positively selected. CDR3 bases: TGTGCCAGCAGGCTTCAGGTCGAGCAGTACTTC. It codes for CASRLQVEQYF.